This T cell receptor (beta chain) came from a study of tissue T cells after allogeneic stem cell transplantation. Points from the study as a whole: The study did not identify alloreactive or antigen-specific tissue TCRs, and some clones might be persisting host cells. Anatomically similar tissues had similar TCR repertoires within each patient. Limitations included a small, clinically heterogeneous cohort and limited sampling depth.

TCRbeta CDR3 was sequenced at survey depth with template counts. Sequenced by immunoSEQ multiplex PCR; TCRdb stores in-frame clones only, minus some. The table includes approximately 50,000 clones, about three quarters detected once. For this clone: Its matching antigen is unknown. All gene names here are mouse names. Read coverage stops 1 residue before the CDR3 terminus; the germline J gene supplies the remainder.

With 3 bases clipped from V and 3 bases from J, the junction kept 6 bases outside the gene matches. This CDR3 has 15 residues. Per germline, CDR1 GKSSPN and CDR2 SITVG. The source of this sequence is a pool of C57BL/6 mice in good health. V and J are TRBV31 and TRBJ2-3; TRBD2 aligns across 10 bases. Material for sequencing was sorted cells pooled from one or two spleens. This chain's CDR3 is CAWSPGGAGAETLYF. CDR3 DNA, as far as it was read: TGTGCCTGGAGCCCTGGGGGGGCGGGGGCAGAAACGCTGTAT.